These 15 T cell receptor beta chains were all obtained from the same sample, sequenced in a study of T-cell memory formation after mild COVID-19. One entry per CDR3 protein, called by TCRdb with MiXCR from the 5' RACE reads. The sample holds fewer than 75,000 distinct CDR3 sequences, 12% seen once. Sequencing was performed on PBMCs or a T cell subset sorted from them (not recorded which). The receptors stem from a man aged 18 to 30 who had mild COVID-19 (a few samples of this study predate the infection). Cell type and time point are not known.

This clonotype was detected ten times or more. The chain has TRBV7-2 and TRBJ1-2, with a weak D call TRBD1 (6 bases). Germline CDR1 reads SGHTA; CDR2 reads FQGNSA. V was shortened by 1 base and J by 0 bases, with 15 bases between the two germline ends. The CDR3 loop spans 17 amino acids. The CDR3 coding sequence is TGTGCCAGCAGCTTAGAAGGGCCAGGGGCCTCTAACTATGGCTACACCTTC. It is translated as CASSLEGPGASNYGYTF.

This chain links TRBV20-1 with TRBJ2-7; D is possibly TRBD1 (6 bases). V lost 0 bases and J lost 4, with 10 bases in between. This CDR3 region has 13 residues. Per the germline V gene, CDR1 is DFQATT and CDR2 is SNEGSKA (reference sequence). CDR3 region: CSARDVQGYEQYV. The CDR3 region has the DNA TGCAGTGCTAGAGATGTCCAGGGGTACGAGCAGTACGTC.

This clonotype was detected many times. The chain links TRBV10-2 to TRBJ2-5; D is perhaps TRBD2 (6 bases). Germline loops: CDR1 WSHSY, CDR2 SAAADI. The CDR3 totals 13 residues. V was clipped by 4 bases and J by 4 bases, with 10 bases between them. CDR3 nucleotides: TGCGCCAGCAGTGGGGACTCGCGAGAGACCCAGTACTTC. Protein sequence: CASSGDSRETQYF.

This clonotype was found a few times. The chain joins TRBV11-3 to TRBJ1-1, with TRBD1 as a possible D gene (5 bases). Germline assignment: CDR1 SGHNT and CDR2 YENEEA. This CDR3 region has 14 residues. Trimming shortened V by 3 bases and J by 12 bases, and 20 bases separated the two germline ends. CDR3 region: CASSFTGPTSETFF. CDR3 DNA sequence: TGTGCCAGCAGCTTTACAGGCCCCACTTCGGAAACTTTCTTT.

As DNA, the CDR3 is TGCAGTGCTAGAGATCGGACAGGGGCCTATGGCTACACCTTC. As protein: CSARDRTGAYGYTF. The rearrangement uses TRBV20-1 and TRBJ1-2; 9 nucleotides align to TRBD1. Germline V gene sequence: CDR1 DFQATT, CDR2 SNEGSKA (reference sequence). The CDR3 length is 14 residues. With V trimmed by 0 bases and J by 4 bases, 3 bases remained unmatched.

This clonotype was found many times. The chain combines TRBV5-8 with TRBJ1-5, with D unresolved. Trimming left V 4 bases short and J 6 bases short, with 17 bases between. This CDR3 contains 15 residues. The germline CDR1 and CDR2 sequences are SGHTS and YDEGEE. Written as DNA, the CDR3 is TGTGCCAGCAGCCAGCGTATTTGGGGAGTTCAGCCCCAGCATTTT. It specifies CASSQRIWGVQPQHF.

The V call is TRBV2, the J call TRBJ1-2; TRBD1 matches 9 bases. Germline V CDR1 and CDR2: SNHLY, FYNNEI. J lost 4 bases, V lost 8 bases, and 8 bases had no gene match. This CDR3 spans 14 amino acids. CDR3 nucleotides: TGTGCCAGCGACACGGGACAGGGACTCTATGGCTACACCTTC. Its protein product is CASDTGQGLYGYTF.

This clonotype was detected ten times or more. The rearrangement joins TRBV4-1 to TRBJ2-1, with D perhaps TRBD2 (5 bases). The CDR3 covers 15 residues. In germline, CDR1 is MGHRA, CDR2 YSYEKL. Deletions cut 0 bases from V and 8 bases from J, with 14 bases between. CDR3 coding DNA: TGCGCCAGCAGCCAAGAGCGACGGGGAGTCGATGAGCAGTTCTTC. Residues: CASSQERRGVDEQFF.

This clonotype is labeled medium-sized. The CDR3 protein is CASSYRHGGPPAYEQYV. In DNA, the CDR3 is TGTGCCAGCAGCTATCGTCATGGTGGCCCGCCGGCCTACGAGCAGTACGTC. The rearrangement links TRBV6-2 or TRBV6-3 to TRBJ2-7; no definite D call. This CDR3 region has 17 residues. Germline V gene lookup returns CDR1 MNHEY and CDR2 SVGEGT. Trimming pared 6 bases from V and 2 bases from J, leaving 23 bases between.

The chain uses TRBV7-3 and TRBJ1-1; the D gene is possibly TRBD1 (6 bases). Germline V gives CDR1 SGHTA, CDR2 FQGTGA. The CDR3 length is 13 residues. The V end lost 6 bases, the J end lost 2 bases, and 10 bases lay between the germline ends. CDR3 in amino acids: CASSLDSNTEAFF. In DNA, the CDR3 is TGTGCCAGCAGTTTGGACAGTAACACTGAAGCTTTCTTT.

The chain links TRBV20-1 to TRBJ2-1, with 11 positions matching TRBD2. Per the germline V gene, CDR1 is DFQATT and CDR2 is SNEGSKA (reference sequence). The V and J ends lost 1 base and 12 bases, in that order; junction bases with no gene match: 2. This CDR3 has 12 residues. The CDR3 sequence: CSARGGTSGQFF. The CDR3 DNA is TGCAGTGCTAGAGGGGGGACTAGCGGGCAGTTCTTC.

V is TRBV7-3 and J is TRBJ2-5; maybe TRBD2 (7 bases). V lost 5 bases to trimming and J lost 8 bases, with 18 bases between them. Germline V lookup: CDR1 SGHTA, CDR2 FQGTGA. This CDR3 region has 14 residues. The CDR3 DNA is TGTGCCAGCAGCCCGTCGGGAGGCGGGGGCACCCAGTACTTC. It encodes CASSPSGGGGTQYF. Filled out from reference TRBV7-3 and TRBJ2-5, the complete variable domain reads GAGVSQTPSNKVTEKGKYVELRCDPISGHTALYWYRQSLGQGPEFLIYFQGTGAADDSGLPNDRFFAVRPEGSVSTLKIQRTERGDSAVYLCASSPSGGGGTQYFGPGTRLLVL.

This clonotype was detected many times. The chain recombines TRBV11-2 with TRBJ2-7; TRBD1 matches 9 bases. V lost 3 bases to trimming and J lost 0 bases; unmatched junction nucleotides: 3. Germline CDR1 reads SGHAT; CDR2 reads FQNNGV. The CDR3 contains 15 residues. The CDR3 sequence: CASSFGQGSSYEQYF. CDR3 sequence (DNA): TGTGCCAGCAGCTTCGGACAGGGGAGCTCCTACGAGCAGTACTTC.

This clonotype was picked up many times. CDR3 loop: CSATGEWGEKLFF. In nucleotides, the CDR3 is TGCAGTGCCACAGGGGAATGGGGTGAAAAACTGTTTTTT. The chain uses TRBV20-1 and TRBJ1-4; 7 bases are a match to TRBD1. Trimming took 6 bases from V and 7 from J; bases not matched to a gene: 8. The CDR3 extends over 13 amino acids. The V gene's germline CDR1 is DFQATT and CDR2 SNEGSKA (reference sequence).

This clonotype was recorded a few times. CDR3 sequence: CASSPLGQGTDDTQYF. Here the CDR3 DNA reads TGTGCCAGCAGCCCCCTCGGACAGGGGACAGACGATACGCAGTATTTT. This chain uses TRBV5-6 with TRBJ2-3; TRBD1 matches 9 bases. V lost 4 bases and J lost 6; bases outside the gene matches: 12. There are 16 residues in the CDR3. Germline CDR1 and CDR2: SGHDT and YYEEEE.